This T cell receptor (beta chain) was recovered during a study of blood T cell repertoires in COVID-19. For the study at large: Sample material is recorded as cDNA or gDNA derived from T cells, B-cell-depleted T cells, or PBMCs.

This clone came up a few times. Original analysis: It was from reference gene primer amplification that nucleated cell counts were estimated. Assay used: immunoSEQ multiplex PCR; TCRdb lists only in-frame clones, some missing. Clone size and the V and J calls come from that table; the DNA yielded D and trimming. The sample records roughly 180,000 clones, approximately 85% being singletons. The specimen was peripheral blood. The TCR comes from a man in his fifties or sixties who had recovered from COVID-19.

The CDR3 region is CASSEGTNYGYTF. In DNA form, the CDR3 reads TGTGCCAGCAGTGAAGGCACAAACTATGGCTACACCTTC. The chain is built from TRBV2 and TRBJ1-2; no definite D call. The CDR3 covers 13 residues. V was pared by 1 base and J by 2 bases, with 5 bases between. Germline CDR1 SNHLY, CDR2 FYNNEI. The full variable domain, rest sourced from reference TRBV2 and TRBJ1-2, is EPEVTQTPSHQVTQMGQEVILRCVPISNHLYFYWYRQILGQKVEFLVSFYNNEISEKSEIFDDQFSVERPDGSNFTLKIRSTKLEDSAMYFCASSEGTNYGYTFGSGTRLTVV.